A selection of T cell receptor beta chains follows, all from one sample in a study of identical twins. Using its own MiXCR run on the 5' RACE reads, TCRdb lists one record per CDR3 protein. The top ten hold 13% of the sample, which has approximately 700,000 distinct CDR3 sequences, about 18% seen once. These records were also assigned to another study, of T cells expressing NK-cell markers.

Sequences were obtained from PBMCs. These receptors came from a woman aged 18-29 years in good health. The CDR3 runs from the conserved cysteine through the conserved F or W. A D gene is named only where the DNA matches it firmly. Expanded clones get a size class; other rows say once, few or many, or leave the size out.

j_gene: TRBJ2-2; d_gene: TRBD1; v_gene: TRBV12-3/TRBV12-4; abundance: .; CDR3aa: CASRSTGNKAGELFF; CDR3nt: TGTGCCAGCAGGTCGACAGGGAATAAGGCCGGGGAGCTGTTTTTT
j_gene: TRBJ2-1; d_gene: .; v_gene: TRBV28; abundance: .; CDR3aa: CASSLLASGNYNEQFF; CDR3nt: TGTGCCAGCAGTTTATTGGCCAGCGGAAACTACAATGAGCAGTTCTTC
j_gene: TRBJ1-2; d_gene: .; v_gene: TRBV4-1; abundance: .; CDR3aa: CASSQEARAGGYTF; CDR3nt: TGCGCCAGCAGCCAAGAAGCCAGAGCGGGCGGCTACACCTTC
j_gene: TRBJ2-7; d_gene: TRBD2; v_gene: TRBV25-1; abundance: .; CDR3aa: CASSAFWTSGFYEQYF; CDR3nt: TGTGCCAGCAGTGCATTCTGGACTAGCGGTTTCTACGAGCAGTACTTC
j_gene: TRBJ2-7; d_gene: .; v_gene: TRBV7-2; abundance: few; CDR3aa: CASSAGPYEQYF; CDR3nt: TGTGCCAGCAGCGCCGGACCGTACGAGCAGTACTTC
j_gene: TRBJ2-3; d_gene: TRBD2; v_gene: TRBV7-2; abundance: few; CDR3aa: CASRLAGGLNTQYF; CDR3nt: TGTGCCAGCAGACTAGCGGGAGGGCTGAATACGCAGTATTTT
j_gene: TRBJ1-1; d_gene: .; v_gene: TRBV12-3/TRBV12-4; abundance: many; CDR3aa: CASSYQGNTEAFF; CDR3nt: TGTGCCAGCAGTTACCAGGGGAACACTGAAGCTTTCTTT
j_gene: TRBJ1-1; d_gene: TRBD1; v_gene: TRBV7-6; abundance: .; CDR3aa: CASSLIGQGHTEAFF; CDR3nt: TGTGCCAGCAGCTTAATAGGACAGGGACACACTGAAGCTTTCTTT
j_gene: TRBJ2-7; d_gene: TRBD2; v_gene: TRBV6-5; abundance: many; CDR3aa: CASSYRASGGSEQYF; CDR3nt: TGTGCCAGCAGTTATCGGGCTAGCGGGGGGTCTGAGCAGTACTTC
j_gene: TRBJ1-3; d_gene: TRBD1; v_gene: TRBV6-1; abundance: many; CDR3aa: CASSQTGSGNTIYF; CDR3nt: TGTGCCAGCAGCCAGACAGGGTCTGGAAACACCATATATTTT
j_gene: TRBJ1-2; d_gene: .; v_gene: TRBV12-3/TRBV12-4; abundance: .; CDR3aa: CASSLRGTNNYGYTF; CDR3nt: TGTGCCAGCAGTTTAAGGGGGACCAACAACTATGGCTACACCTTC
j_gene: TRBJ1-5; d_gene: .; v_gene: TRBV20-1; abundance: few; CDR3aa: CSAPVGGYRAPQHF; CDR3nt: TGCAGTGCTCCCGTCGGTGGCTATAGGGCGCCCCAGCATTTT
j_gene: TRBJ2-5; d_gene: .; v_gene: TRBV7-2; abundance: .; CDR3aa: CASSPQVGYQETQYF; CDR3nt: TGTGCCAGCAGCCCACAGGTGGGGTACCAAGAGACCCAGTACTTC
j_gene: TRBJ2-1; d_gene: .; v_gene: TRBV20-1; abundance: .; CDR3aa: CSARVMSAEQFF; CDR3nt: TGCAGTGCTAGAGTCATGAGCGCCGAGCAGTTCTTC